This T cell receptor (beta chain) is drawn from a study of T cell responses to AZD1222 COVID-19 vaccine. TCRdb keeps only in-frame clones here, not all; method: immunoSEQ multiplex PCR. This sample carries around 150,000 clones, 85% to 95% of them seen once, and the ten largest clones take about 4.6%. Overall study results and limits: No repertoire was sampled before or during the peak T cell response, only after it. Donors were largely white British and mainly female; clonal diversity was possibly underestimated. CD4 TCRs linked to vaccination spanned spike, dominating at 160-218 and 743-854.

Worth noting for this clone: Its target is unknown.

This TCR was sampled from an adult who received the AZD1222 COVID-19 vaccine. This sample comprised peripheral blood, obtained 28 days after the second AZD1222 dose.

The CDR3 nucleotides read TGTGCCAGTAGTTCCGCCCGCCTCCGGGACAGGGGCAGGGGGAACACTGAAGCTTTCTTT. Translating it yields CASSSARLRDRGRGNTEAFF. The chain joins TRBV19 to TRBJ1-1, with 10 bases lining up with TRBD1. Germline V gene lookup returns CDR1 LNHDA and CDR2 SQIVND (reference sequence). This CDR3 spans 20 amino acids. V was clipped by 5 bases and J by 1 base; unmatched bases: 19.